This T cell receptor (beta chain) was retrieved from a study of blood T cell repertoires in COVID-19. Study information: Acute-phase and convalescent COVID-19 samples originated in the United States, Italy and Spain. From T cells, B-cell-depleted T cells, or PBMCs came the material, which was cDNA or gDNA.

In the original processing: Nucleated cell number was recorded as an estimate derived from reference gene primer amplification. Profiled with immunoSEQ multiplex PCR; TCRdb holds only in-frame clones, not every one. Clone size and V and J calls were adopted from that table, with D and trimming inferred from the DNA. This sample has fewer than 150,000 clones, with about 84% found just once. Sequenced sample: peripheral blood. The clonotype originates from a human donor in a cohort sampled during active COVID-19.

The CDR3 nucleotides are TGTGCCAGCAGGATCCCAGGGGGGAATGAAAAACTGTTTTTT. Its translation is CASRIPGGNEKLFF. J is TRBJ1-4 and V is TRBV28, with 7 bases fitting TRBD1. V trimming: 6 bases; J trimming: 5 bases; junction bases outside the gene matches: 6. Germline V gene sequence: CDR1 MDHEN, CDR2 SYDVKM. CDR3 size: 14 residues.